A single sample gave rise to the 27 T cell receptor beta chains below, sequenced in a study of T cell repertoires in cytomegalovirus infection. MiXCR, run by TCRdb on the reads, gives a single entry per CDR3 protein. This sample carries around 330,000 distinct CDR3 sequences, roughly a sixth of them seen once, and the ten largest clones take 12%. Sequencing input: PBMCs. These receptors were obtained from a human donor in good health (CMV status not recorded). Some clones in this sample may be carry-over from other donors' samples.

This clonotype was counted at least ten times. This chain joins TRBV12-3 or TRBV12-4 and TRBJ2-7, with TRBD2 as a possible D gene (5 bases). The CDR3 totals 13 residues. The V and J ends lost 4 bases and 4 bases respectively, with 11 bases between them. The DNA of the CDR3 is TGTGCCAGCAGTTCCCGACGGAGGTACGAGCAGTACTTC. Translating it yields CASSSRRRYEQYF.

The rearrangement links TRBV28 to TRBJ1-2, with 12 bases identical to TRBD1. This CDR3 region has 16 residues. CDR1 and CDR2 (germline): MDHEN, SYDVKM. V trimming: 3 bases; J trimming: 4 bases; junction bases outside the gene matches: 6. CDR3 amino acids: CASSFGTGGGIYGYTF. In DNA form, the CDR3 reads TGTGCCAGCAGTTTCGGGACAGGGGGCGGAATCTATGGCTACACCTTC.

This chain connects TRBV27 to TRBJ2-1; D is ambiguous. CDR1 is MNHEY and CDR2 is SMNVEV in the germline V gene (reference sequence). The V and J ends lost 0 bases and 3 bases respectively, with 12 bases between them. The CDR3 consists of 16 residues. The CDR3 reads CASSLSGTWDYNEQFF. CDR3 nucleotide sequence: TGTGCCAGCAGTTTATCAGGCACGTGGGACTACAATGAGCAGTTCTTC.

CDR3: CASSSRGDTYNEQFF. The CDR3, as DNA: TGTGCCAGCAGCTCCCGGGGGGACACATACAATGAGCAGTTCTTC. V and J are TRBV5-4 and TRBJ2-1; perhaps TRBD2 as D (7 bases). The V and J ends lost 3 bases and 4 bases respectively, with 14 bases between them. Germline V lookup: CDR1 SGHNT, CDR2 YYREEE (reference sequence). The CDR3 sequence is 15 residues long.

This clonotype was counted many times. This chain joins TRBV11-1 and TRBJ2-3; 7 bases agree with TRBD2. V lost 5 bases to trimming and J lost 1 base; unmatched junction nucleotides: 6. CDR1 is SGHAT, CDR2 FQDESV, per germline (reference sequence). The CDR3 is 15 amino acids. The CDR3: CASSLRGERTDTQYF. The CDR3 DNA reads as TGTGCCAGCAGCCTACGGGGGGAACGCACAGATACGCAGTATTTT.

The chain is built from TRBV6-6 and TRBJ1-5, with D possibly being TRBD1 (5 bases). Trimming took off 2 bases at V and 7 bases at J, with 18 bases between the two ends. The CDR3 consists of 16 residues. The germline V gene has CDR1 MNHNY and CDR2 SVGAGI (reference sequence). The CDR3 loop reads CASSYAPAGTAQPQHF. As DNA, the CDR3 is TGTGCCAGCAGTTACGCCCCGGCAGGGACTGCCCAGCCCCAGCATTTT.

CDR3 residues: CASSPVSTEVAYGYTF. The CDR3, as DNA: TGTGCCAGCAGCCCTGTTTCCACAGAAGTAGCCTATGGCTACACCTTC. The gene calls are TRBV27 and TRBJ1-2; no firm D call. V was cut by 6 bases and J by 4 bases, with 21 bases left in between. The CDR3 runs 16 residues. Looked up from germline, CDR1 is MNHEY and CDR2 is SMNVEV (reference sequence).

The sample holds a few counts of this clonotype. The chain recombines TRBV15 with TRBJ2-2; the D gene is possibly TRBD2 (5 bases). Per germline, CDR1 LNHNV and CDR2 YYDKDF (reference sequence). The V and J ends lost 3 bases and 0 bases respectively, with 11 bases between them. The CDR3 runs to 16 residues. As DNA, the CDR3 is TGTGCCACCAGCAGGACGTACGGGGCGAACACCGGGGAGCTGTTTTTT. Translated: CATSRTYGANTGELFF.

This clonotype appeared a few times. The chain recombines TRBV5-1 with TRBJ2-5; TRBD1 is a possible D gene (6 bases). The V end lost 4 bases, the J end lost 2 bases, and 12 bases lay between the germline ends. Germline CDR1 is SGHRS and CDR2 is YFSETQ. This CDR3 region has 14 residues. Here the CDR3 reads CASSEGQTQETQYF. The CDR3 DNA follows: TGCGCCAGCAGCGAAGGACAGACACAAGAGACCCAGTACTTC.

This clonotype was observed a few times. The rearrangement joins TRBV6-5 to TRBJ1-5, with TRBD1 matching over 10 bases. The CDR3 sequence is 14 residues long. The germline V gene has CDR1 MNHEY and CDR2 SVGAGI. Trimming removed 4 bases from V and 9 bases from J; junction bases left unmatched: 6. CDR3 bases: TGTGCCAGCAGTTGGACAGGGGGAGGGAGGCCCCAGCATTTT. Translating gives CASSWTGGGRPQHF.

The chain recombines TRBV6-6 with TRBJ2-7; D may match TRBD1 or TRBD2 (5 bases each). The CDR3 covers 12 residues. V was shortened by 8 bases and J by 6 bases, with 14 bases between the two germline ends. CDR1 MNHNY and CDR2 SVGAGI come from the germline V gene (reference sequence). CDR3 protein: CASSTSGTEQYF. DNA for the CDR3: TGTGCCAGCTCCACCTCGGGGACCGAGCAGTACTTC.

This clonotype was seen a few times. This may arise from a read error, as a much more abundant clone is one base away. The chain is built from TRBV9 and TRBJ2-5, with 11 positions matching TRBD2. The V gene's germline CDR1 is SGDLS and CDR2 YYNGEE. The trim removed 1 base at V and 4 bases at J, leaving 3 bases unmatched. The CDR3 is 15 amino acids. CDR3 sequence reads: CASSVLAGGGETQYF. The CDR3, as DNA: TGTGCCAGCAGCGTACTAGCGGGGGGTGGAGAGACCCAGTACTTC.

This clonotype has only a few counts. The gene calls are TRBV6-6 and TRBJ2-4; unclear D gene. The CDR3 loop spans 17 amino acids. The germline V gene has CDR1 MNHNY and CDR2 SVGAGI (reference sequence). Between the trimmed V and J ends, which lost 7 bases and 0 bases, there was a span of 19 bases. The CDR3 reads CASTPRSGALAKNIQYF. CDR3 nucleotide sequence: TGTGCCAGCACCCCCCGATCAGGCGCTCTAGCCAAAAACATTCAGTACTTC.

This clonotype was picked up many times. The rearrangement links TRBV6-1 to TRBJ2-1; a possible D gene is TRBD2 (5 bases). Germline values: CDR1 MNHNS, CDR2 SASEGT. The CDR3 covers 15 residues. Trimming left V 5 bases short and J 5 bases short, with 16 bases between. CDR3 amino acids: CASSRERTGNNEQFF. CDR3 nucleotides: TGTGCCAGCAGTCGGGAACGGACTGGGAACAATGAGCAGTTCTTC.

At least ten counts were recorded for this clonotype. The rearrangement uses TRBV7-2 and TRBJ2-7, with 10 bases aligning to TRBD1. The ends lost 6 bases at V and 1 base at J; junction bases unmatched: 6. The CDR3 has 15 amino acids. Germline CDR1 and CDR2: SGHTA and FQGNSA. This CDR3 reads CASRFRGQGSYEQYF. The CDR3 region has the DNA TGTGCCAGCAGGTTTAGGGGACAGGGGTCCTACGAGCAGTACTTC.

This chain connects TRBV5-6 to TRBJ2-3, with D hard to call. The CDR3 covers 12 residues. V was trimmed by 5 bases and J by 6 bases, leaving 10 bases between them. CDR1 and CDR2 (germline): SGHDT, YYEEEE. The DNA for the CDR3 is TGTGCCAGCAGTGACGCCGGGGATACGCAGTATTTT. Protein sequence: CASSDAGDTQYF.

Details on this clonotype: This may come from a read error, since a much larger clone is one base off. The rearrangement joins TRBV6-6 to TRBJ1-1; D unresolved. In germline, CDR1 is MNHNY, CDR2 SVGAGI (reference sequence). CDR3 length equals 14 residues. V was cut by 0 bases and J by 1 base, with 6 bases left in between. The CDR3 reads CASSYSKGNTEAFF. As DNA, the CDR3 is TGTGCCAGCAGTTACTCGAAGGGGAACACTGAAGCTTTCTTT.

The chain is built from TRBV6-4 and TRBJ2-3, with D possibly called TRBD1 or TRBD2 (6 bases each). Trimming shortened V by 3 bases and J by 1 base, and 11 bases separated the two germline ends. The germline V gene has CDR1 MRHNA and CDR2 SNTAGT. There are 15 residues in the CDR3. The CDR3 sequence is CASSDPGAGTDTQYF. The DNA of the CDR3 is TGTGCCAGCAGTGATCCGGGGGCCGGCACAGATACGCAGTATTTT.

This clonotype was seen more than once but under ten times. This chain connects TRBV11-1 to TRBJ1-2; perhaps TRBD1 as D (5 bases). This CDR3 has 14 amino acids. Germline values: CDR1 SGHAT, CDR2 FQDESV (reference sequence). Trimming removed 5 bases from V and 0 bases from J, with 10 bases in between. CDR3 sequence reads: CASSPRQSNYGYTF. Here the CDR3 DNA reads TGTGCCAGCAGCCCCCGACAGTCTAACTATGGCTACACCTTC.

This clonotype was seen a handful of times. This sequence joins TRBV7-2 and TRBJ2-3; 10 nucleotides agree with TRBD1. CDR3 length: 16 residues. Trimming cost V 5 bases and J 0 bases; bases outside gene matches: 5. Germline values: CDR1 SGHTA, CDR2 FQGNSA. CDR3 sequence: CASSRTGQGSTDTQYF. CDR3 sequence (DNA): TGTGCCAGCAGCCGTACGGGACAGGGGAGCACAGATACGCAGTATTTT.

This clonotype turned up a few times. V usage is TRBV20-1 and J usage is TRBJ1-6; D not certain. V was shortened by 3 bases and J by 4 bases, with 13 bases between the two germline ends. The CDR3 is 15 residues long. Per the germline V gene, CDR1 is DFQATT and CDR2 is SNEGSKA (reference sequence). CDR3 region: CSARLSAGYNSPLHF. The DNA of the CDR3 is TGCAGTGCTAGGCTCTCGGCGGGGTATAATTCACCCCTCCACTTT.

This clonotype came up many times. This chain connects TRBV7-9 to TRBJ2-3; tentative D call: TRBD1 (6 bases). The V and J ends lost 5 bases and 10 bases respectively, with 13 bases between them. CDR1 SEHNR and CDR2 FQNEAQ come from the germline V gene (reference sequence). The CDR3 extends over 12 amino acids. The CDR3 is CASSQGTNAQYF. The CDR3 DNA follows: TGTGCCAGCAGCCAGGGGACAAATGCGCAGTATTTT.

This clonotype has only a few counts. This sequence joins TRBV27 and TRBJ1-2, with D unresolved. The germline gives CDR1 MNHEY, CDR2 SMNVEV (reference sequence). The CDR3 is 13 amino acids. The ends were cut back, 1 base at V and 6 bases at J, with 9 bases in the middle. For the CDR3, the DNA is TGTGCCAGCAGTTTATACCCCGGCGATGGCTACACCTTC. Residues: CASSLYPGDGYTF.

This clonotype was counted a few times. The V gene is TRBV7-2, the J gene TRBJ1-1; 8 nucleotides line up with TRBD1. The V gene's germline CDR1 is SGHTA and CDR2 FQGNSA. V dropped 5 bases and J dropped 0; count of bases not matched to a gene: 5. This CDR3 is 15 amino acids long. CDR3 coding DNA: TGTGCCAGCAGCAAACCGGGACAGGTGAACACTGAAGCTTTCTTT. This sequence encodes CASSKPGQVNTEAFF.

This clonotype was counted many times. The rearrangement uses TRBV3-1 and TRBJ1-5; 7 bases match TRBD1. Germline CDR1 LGHDT, CDR2 YNNKEL (reference sequence). This CDR3 is built from 14 residues. The J segment lost 7 bases and the V segment lost 1 base, leaving 4 bases of the junction unmatched. The CDR3 protein is CASSQADRTQPQHF. In DNA, the CDR3 is TGTGCCAGCAGCCAAGCGGACAGGACCCAGCCCCAGCATTTT.

This clonotype occurred many times. CDR3 protein: CASSRQVAETQYF. CDR3 DNA sequence: TGTGCCAGCAGTAGACAGGTGGCGGAGACCCAGTACTTC. The chain employs TRBV12-3 or TRBV12-4 and TRBJ2-5; D might be TRBD1 (6 bases). With 5 bases removed from V and 5 bases from J, the gap between germline ends came to 12 bases. The CDR3 sequence is 13 residues long.

This clonotype has more than one count but fewer than ten. The chain uses TRBV28 and TRBJ2-3, with TRBD2 as a possible D gene (6 bases). The CDR3 is 11 amino acids. From germline, CDR1 is MDHEN and CDR2 SYDVKM. CDR3 nucleotide sequence: TGTGCGGTCGGGGGTGTAGATACGCAGTATTTT. Translating it yields CAVGGVDTQYF.